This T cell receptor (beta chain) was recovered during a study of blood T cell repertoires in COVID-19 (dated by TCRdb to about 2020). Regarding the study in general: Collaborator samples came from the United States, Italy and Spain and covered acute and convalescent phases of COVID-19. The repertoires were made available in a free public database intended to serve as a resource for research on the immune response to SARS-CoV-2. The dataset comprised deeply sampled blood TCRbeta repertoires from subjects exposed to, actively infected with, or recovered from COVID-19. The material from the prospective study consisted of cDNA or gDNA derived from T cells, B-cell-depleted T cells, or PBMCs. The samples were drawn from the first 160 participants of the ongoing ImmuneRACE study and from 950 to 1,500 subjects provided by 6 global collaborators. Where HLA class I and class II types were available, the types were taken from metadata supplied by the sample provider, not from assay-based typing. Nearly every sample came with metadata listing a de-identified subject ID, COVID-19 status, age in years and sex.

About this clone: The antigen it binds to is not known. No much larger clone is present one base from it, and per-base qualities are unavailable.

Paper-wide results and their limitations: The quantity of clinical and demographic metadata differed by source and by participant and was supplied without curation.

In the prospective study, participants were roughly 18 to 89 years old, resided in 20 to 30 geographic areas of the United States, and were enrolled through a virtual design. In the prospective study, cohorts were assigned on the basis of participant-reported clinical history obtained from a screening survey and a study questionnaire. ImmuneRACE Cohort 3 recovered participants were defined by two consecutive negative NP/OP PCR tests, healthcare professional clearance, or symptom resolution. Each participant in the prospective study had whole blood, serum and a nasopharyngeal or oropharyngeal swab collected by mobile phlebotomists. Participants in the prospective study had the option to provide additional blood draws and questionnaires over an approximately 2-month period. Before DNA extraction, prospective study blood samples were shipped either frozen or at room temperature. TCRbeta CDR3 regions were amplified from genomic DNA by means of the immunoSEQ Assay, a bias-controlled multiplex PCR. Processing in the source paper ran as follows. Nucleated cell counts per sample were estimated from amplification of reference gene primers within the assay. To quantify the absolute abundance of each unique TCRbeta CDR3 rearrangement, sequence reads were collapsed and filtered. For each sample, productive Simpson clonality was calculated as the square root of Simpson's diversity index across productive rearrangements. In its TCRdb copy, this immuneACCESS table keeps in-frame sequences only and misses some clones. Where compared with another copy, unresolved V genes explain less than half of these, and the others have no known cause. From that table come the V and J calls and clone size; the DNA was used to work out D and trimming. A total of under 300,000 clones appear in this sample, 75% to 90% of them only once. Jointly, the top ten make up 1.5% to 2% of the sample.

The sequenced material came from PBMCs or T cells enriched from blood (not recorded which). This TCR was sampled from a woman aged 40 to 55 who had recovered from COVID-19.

The DNA sequence is as follows: TGTGCCAGCAGCCCTAGAACTCGGGAGACCCAGTACTTC. It specifies CASSPRTRETQYF. The V and J genes are TRBV27 and TRBJ2-5, with no confident D gene call. The CDR3 runs 13 residues from the cysteine to the phenylalanine. The only DNA kept is the CDR3, 39 bases in frame from the first base. Trimming removed 6 bases from V and 5 bases from J, leaving 13 bases between the germline ends. The CDR1 and CDR2 encoded by the germline V gene (reference sequence) are MNHEY and SMNVEV.